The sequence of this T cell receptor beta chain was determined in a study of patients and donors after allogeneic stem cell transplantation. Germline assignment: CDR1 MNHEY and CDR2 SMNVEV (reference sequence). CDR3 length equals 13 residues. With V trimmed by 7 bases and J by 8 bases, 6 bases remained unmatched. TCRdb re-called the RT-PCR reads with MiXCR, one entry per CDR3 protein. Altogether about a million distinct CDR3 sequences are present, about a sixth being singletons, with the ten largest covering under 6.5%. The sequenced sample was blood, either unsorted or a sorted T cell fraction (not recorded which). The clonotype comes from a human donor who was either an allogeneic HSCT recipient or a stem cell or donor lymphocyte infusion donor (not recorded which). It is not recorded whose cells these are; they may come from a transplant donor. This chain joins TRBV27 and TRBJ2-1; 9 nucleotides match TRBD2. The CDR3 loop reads CASKAGTSYEQFF. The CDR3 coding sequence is TGTGCCAGCAAGGCCGGGACTAGCTATGAGCAGTTCTTC.